A selection of T cell receptor beta chains follows, all from one sample in a study of blood T cell repertoires in COVID-19. This table comes from immunoSEQ multiplex PCR, and its TCRdb copy is limited to in-frame clones, with some not included. This sample has around 190,000 clones, with 80% to 90% found just once. The sequencing input was PBMCs or T cells enriched from blood (not recorded which). These receptors all stem from a young man with acute COVID-19. CDR3s leave out the opening cysteine and the closing phenylalanine or tryptophan.

v_gene: TRBV28
j_gene: TRBJ1-6
CDR3aa: ASSPPGDRNSPLH

v_gene: TRBV7-9
j_gene: TRBJ1-1
CDR3aa: ASSLDRAGDEAF

v_gene: TRBV19
j_gene: TRBJ1-4
CDR3aa: ASSTSTGAEKLF

v_gene: TRBV11-3
j_gene: TRBJ2-4
CDR3aa: ASSSPQGPRTSNIQY

v_gene: TRBV5-4
j_gene: TRBJ2-7
CDR3aa: ASSSEDRGSYEQY

v_gene: TRBV4-1
j_gene: TRBJ2-1
CDR3aa: ASSQVVLNEQF

v_gene: TRBV18
j_gene: TRBJ2-5
CDR3aa: ASSPDREDQETQY

v_gene: TRBV9
j_gene: TRBJ2-3
CDR3aa: ASSVAAGVTDTQY

v_gene: TRBV6-2/TRBV6-3
j_gene: TRBJ2-1
CDR3aa: ASSYNRVMDEQF

v_gene: TRBV28
j_gene: TRBJ1-1
CDR3aa: ASSSSGLNTEAF

v_gene: TRBV7-9
j_gene: TRBJ2-7
CDR3aa: ASSLLAGGFEQY

v_gene: TRBV10-2
j_gene: TRBJ2-2
CDR3aa: ASSEDLAGAGELF

v_gene: TRBV19
j_gene: TRBJ2-1
CDR3aa: ASSTGFYNEQF

v_gene: TRBV5-6
j_gene: TRBJ2-5
CDR3aa: ASSLPGTSGTQETQY

v_gene: TRBV5-4
j_gene: TRBJ2-5
CDR3aa: ASSLPGRQETQY

v_gene: TRBV27
j_gene: TRBJ1-2
CDR3aa: ASSLSRTVPGYT

v_gene: TRBV6-5
j_gene: TRBJ1-5
CDR3aa: ASSLTGGNQPQH

v_gene: TRBV12-3/TRBV12-4
j_gene: TRBJ2-7
CDR3aa: ASSLGQPYEQY

v_gene: TRBV7-9
j_gene: TRBJ2-5
CDR3aa: ASTHHSIYQETQY

v_gene: TRBV4-3
j_gene: TRBJ2-3
CDR3aa: ASSQYGQGVLYTDTQY

v_gene: TRBV9
j_gene: TRBJ1-2
CDR3aa: ASSQTTGSNGYT

v_gene: TRBV4-2
j_gene: TRBJ2-5
CDR3aa: ASSQVPTGGFLETQY

v_gene: TRBV12-3/TRBV12-4
j_gene: TRBJ2-7
CDR3aa: ASSSDWYEQY

v_gene: TRBV5-4
j_gene: TRBJ2-7
CDR3aa: ASSSGLTYEQY

v_gene: TRBV6-5
j_gene: TRBJ1-3
CDR3aa: ASSPGGNTIY

v_gene: TRBV28
j_gene: TRBJ1-4
CDR3aa: ASSIRGFGEKLF

v_gene: TRBV19
j_gene: TRBJ2-7
CDR3aa: ASSTGTGGGYEQY

v_gene: TRBV3-1/TRBV3-2
j_gene: TRBJ1-6
CDR3aa: ASSPEGARNSPLH

v_gene: TRBV6-5
j_gene: TRBJ1-5
CDR3aa: ASSSGQGRAQPQH

v_gene: TRBV29-1
j_gene: TRBJ2-1
CDR3aa: SVTGTLSYNEQF

v_gene: TRBV3-1/TRBV3-2
j_gene: TRBJ2-3
CDR3aa: ASSQVRGLGGGSTDTQY

v_gene: TRBV28
j_gene: TRBJ1-1
CDR3aa: ASSRDRDLEAF

v_gene: TRBV2
j_gene: TRBJ2-7
CDR3aa: ASTGQAAYEQY

v_gene: TRBV6-2/TRBV6-3
j_gene: TRBJ2-2
CDR3aa: ASSYAKERDTGELF

v_gene: TRBV11-2
j_gene: TRBJ2-5
CDR3aa: ASSLGQIQETQY

v_gene: TRBV4-1
j_gene: TRBJ2-2
CDR3aa: ASSQDFLTGGMAGELF

v_gene: TRBV5-8
j_gene: TRBJ2-7
CDR3aa: ASSLFQSLYEQY

v_gene: TRBV5-1
j_gene: TRBJ1-1
CDR3aa: ASSFQGTAMNTEAF

v_gene: TRBV11-3
j_gene: TRBJ2-1
CDR3aa: ASSSGTVGFHEQF

v_gene: TRBV2
j_gene: TRBJ2-1
CDR3aa: ASQEAYNEQF

v_gene: TRBV20-1
j_gene: TRBJ1-5
CDR3aa: SASRAGTNRQPQH

v_gene: TRBV6-5
j_gene: TRBJ2-5
CDR3aa: ASTRGETQY

v_gene: TRBV11-2
j_gene: TRBJ2-3
CDR3aa: ASSSRLAGGRGTDTQY

v_gene: TRBV28
j_gene: TRBJ2-7
CDR3aa: ASSLVVASGRARYEQY

v_gene: TRBV24-1
j_gene: TRBJ2-5
CDR3aa: ATSDFGPAGETQY

v_gene: TRBV10-3
j_gene: TRBJ1-2
CDR3aa: AISEQGNYGYT

v_gene: TRBV11-1
j_gene: TRBJ1-6
CDR3aa: ASSRTAVNSPLH

v_gene: TRBV29-1
j_gene: TRBJ1-1
CDR3aa: SSGGAGALNTEAF

v_gene: TRBV7-7
j_gene: TRBJ2-2
CDR3aa: ASSPRGQGATGELF

v_gene: TRBV7-3
j_gene: TRBJ2-5
CDR3aa: ASSYSGTGPETQY

v_gene: TRBV6-5
j_gene: TRBJ2-7
CDR3aa: ASRDGLRTYEQY

v_gene: TRBV10-1
j_gene: TRBJ2-1
CDR3aa: ASSERLEANEQF

v_gene: TRBV5-4
j_gene: TRBJ1-1
CDR3aa: ASSLQGAFHMNTEAF

v_gene: TRBV25-1
j_gene: TRBJ2-2
CDR3aa: ASSGWTSGRANTGELF

v_gene: TRBV5-1
j_gene: TRBJ2-5
CDR3aa: ASSPGHPREETQY

v_gene: TRBV5-4
j_gene: TRBJ2-3
CDR3aa: ASSLWQATDTQY

v_gene: TRBV7-9
j_gene: TRBJ1-6
CDR3aa: ASSLAPGYQGGSPLH